This TCR beta chain was recovered during a study of cytomegalovirus exposure and HLA in healthy donors. Across the study: In a later analysis, it was reported that the roughly 120 validation repertoires had been produced on the same platform as the 550 to 850 repertoires belonging to the first cohort. Overall study results and limits: Researchers catalogued approximately 170 TCR beta chains as cytomegalovirus-associated.

Repertoires were generated with immunoSEQ multiplex PCR, while TCRdb's copy carries only in-frame clones and drops some. The sample yields about 75,000 clones, about 85% seen once. The CDR3 is 14 amino acids. CDR1 and CDR2 (germline): MNHNY, SVGAGI (reference sequence). Trimming cost V 6 bases and J 0 bases, with 11 bases left between them. A word on this clone: The antigen remains undetermined.

The chain uses TRBV6-6 and TRBJ1-2, with D possibly being TRBD1 (5 bases). The sequence derives from a man younger than 45 in good health and CMV-seronegative. The sample taken for sequencing was PBMCs. CDR3 DNA: TGTGCCAGCAGGTCCCCGGACACTAACTATGGCTACACCTTC. Its protein is CASRSPDTNYGYTF.